Listed below are T cell receptor beta chains from one sample, sequenced in a study of Graves' ophthalmopathy and Graves' hyperthyroidism. TCRdb re-called the multiplex PCR reads through MiXCR, storing one row per CDR3 protein. The sample includes about 380,000 distinct CDR3 sequences, 15% of them seen just once. Sequencing input: peripheral blood. Receptors were obtained from a woman between 18 and 29 years old with stable Graves' hyperthyroidism. The CDR3 runs from the conserved cysteine through the conserved F or W. D genes are given only for firm matches. Clone sizes are given selectively: once, few, many, or a class where the clone is expanded.

CDR3aa: CAIRVERDPYEQYF
CDR3nt: TGTGCCATCAGGGTAGAGAGGGACCCCTACGAGCAGTACTTC
len: 14
d_gene: .
abundance: many
v_gene: TRBV10-3
j_gene: TRBJ2-7

CDR3aa: CASSQKLPLGPETQYF
CDR3nt: TGTGCCAGCAGTCAAAAACTACCCCTGGGGCCAGAGACCCAGTACTTC
len: 16
d_gene: .
abundance: many
v_gene: TRBV7-2
j_gene: TRBJ2-5

CDR3aa: CASSHSPGGNQPQHF
CDR3nt: TGCGCCAGCAGCCATTCACCGGGGGGCAATCAGCCCCAGCATTTT
len: 15
d_gene: .
abundance: few
v_gene: TRBV4-1
j_gene: TRBJ1-5

CDR3aa: CSARGGRLDTEAFF
CDR3nt: TGCAGTGCTAGGGGGGGCAGGTTGGACACTGAAGCTTTCTTT
len: 14
d_gene: .
abundance: many
v_gene: TRBV20-1
j_gene: TRBJ1-1

CDR3aa: CASRPAGLADQETQYF
CDR3nt: TGTGCCAGCAGACCCGCAGGACTAGCGGACCAAGAGACCCAGTACTTC
len: 16
d_gene: TRBD2
abundance: many
v_gene: TRBV6-1
j_gene: TRBJ2-5

CDR3aa: CASSPLAGGHQETQYF
CDR3nt: TGTGCCAGCAGCCCGCTAGCGGGGGGGCATCAAGAGACCCAGTACTTC
len: 16
d_gene: TRBD2
abundance: .
v_gene: TRBV14
j_gene: TRBJ2-5

CDR3aa: CASSLAGGPGTEAFF
CDR3nt: TGTGCCAGCAGCTTAGCGGGGGGCCCGGGCACTGAAGCTTTCTTT
len: 15
d_gene: .
abundance: many
v_gene: TRBV7-6
j_gene: TRBJ1-1

CDR3aa: CASSQARDRGRINQPQHF
CDR3nt: TGTGCCAGCAGCCAAGCCCGGGACAGGGGGAGGATCAATCAGCCCCAGCATTTT
len: 18
d_gene: TRBD1
abundance: many
v_gene: TRBV14
j_gene: TRBJ1-5

CDR3aa: CASSGDGAYEQYF
CDR3nt: TGTGCCAGCAGCGGGGACGGAGCCTACGAGCAGTACTTC
len: 13
d_gene: .
abundance: many
v_gene: TRBV6-2/TRBV6-3
j_gene: TRBJ2-7

CDR3aa: CASSIIDGYSNQPQHF
CDR3nt: TGTGCCAGTAGTATAATTGACGGATATAGCAATCAGCCCCAGCATTTT
len: 16
d_gene: .
abundance: .
v_gene: TRBV19
j_gene: TRBJ1-5

CDR3aa: CASSLEDGLAGGRPGELFF
CDR3nt: TGTGCCAGCAGCTTAGAGGACGGACTAGCGGGGGGTCGGCCCGGGGAGCTGTTTTTT
len: 19
d_gene: TRBD2
abundance: many
v_gene: TRBV11-2
j_gene: TRBJ2-2

CDR3aa: CASSPVTVVMNTEAFF
CDR3nt: TGTGCCAGCAGTCCTGTTACGGTGGTAATGAACACTGAAGCTTTCTTT
len: 16
d_gene: .
abundance: many
v_gene: TRBV6-5
j_gene: TRBJ1-1

CDR3aa: CASSESRHEAFF
CDR3nt: TGTGCCAGCAGTGAGAGTAGACATGAAGCTTTCTTT
len: 12
d_gene: .
abundance: .
v_gene: TRBV25-1
j_gene: TRBJ1-1

CDR3aa: CASSLHPFTGGFQETQYF
CDR3nt: TGTGCCAGCAGCTTACATCCCTTTACCGGGGGTTTCCAAGAGACCCAGTACTTC
len: 18
d_gene: .
abundance: many
v_gene: TRBV11-2
j_gene: TRBJ2-5

CDR3aa: CASSQDLYGYTF
CDR3nt: TGTGCCAGCAGCCAAGATCTCTACGGCTACACCTTC
len: 12
d_gene: .
abundance: many
v_gene: TRBV3-1
j_gene: TRBJ1-2

CDR3aa: CASSLSGQMNTEAFF
CDR3nt: TGTGCCAGCAGTTTATCGGGACAAATGAACACTGAAGCTTTCTTT
len: 15
d_gene: .
abundance: many
v_gene: TRBV12-3/TRBV12-4
j_gene: TRBJ1-1

CDR3aa: CASSEAIGGQDGYTF
CDR3nt: TGTGCCAGCAGTGAAGCGATCGGGGGACAGGATGGCTACACCTTC
len: 15
d_gene: TRBD1
abundance: many
v_gene: TRBV2
j_gene: TRBJ1-2

CDR3aa: CATSRGDYGYTF
CDR3nt: TGTGCCACAAGCCGGGGGGACTATGGCTACACCTTC
len: 12
d_gene: .
abundance: .
v_gene: TRBV19
j_gene: TRBJ1-2